The 26 T cell receptor beta chains below were found in one sample sequenced in a study of blood T cell repertoires in COVID-19. Only in-frame clones appear in the TCRdb table, and some are missing; sequencing was by immunoSEQ multiplex PCR. This table has roughly 180,000 clones, approximately 81% appearing once. Sequencing used peripheral blood. These receptors all come from a woman of 80 years or more with active or convalescent COVID-19.

This clone turned up a few times. CDR3 DNA sequence: TGTGCCAGCAGCTCCGGACAGGGGGATTCACCCCTCCACTTT. Protein product: CASSSGQGDSPLHF. V and J are TRBV5-4 and TRBJ1-6, with 10 bases fitting TRBD1. After removal of 3 bases from V and 8 bases from J, the junction contained 2 bases not matched to a gene. Germline CDR1 and CDR2: SGHNT and YYREEE (reference sequence). This CDR3 region has 14 residues.

V and J are TRBV4-1 and TRBJ2-7; TRBD2 matches at 11 bases. There are 17 residues in the CDR3. V shed 3 bases, J shed 7 bases, and the junction held 14 bases outside the gene matches. The germline CDR1 and CDR2 sequences are MGHRA and YSYEKL. The DNA for the CDR3 is TGCGCCAGCAGCCACGCCCCCCGGCTAGCGGGAGGACAAGAGCAGTACTTC. Protein sequence: CASSHAPRLAGGQEQYF.

This chain links TRBV7-8 with TRBJ1-3, with 11 bases matching TRBD1. There are 16 residues in the CDR3. Germline trimming cut 5 bases from V and 1 base from J; bases unmatched to any gene: 4. The germline V gene has CDR1 SGHVS and CDR2 FQNEAQ. The CDR3 bases are TGTGCCAGCAGCACGGGACAGGGGGTGTCTGGAAACACCATATATTTT. Translation gives CASSTGQGVSGNTIYF.

This clone came up once. The CDR3 here is CASSSVTGTGGDEQYF. The CDR3 region has the DNA TGTGCCAGCAGCTCAGTAACCGGGACAGGGGGCGACGAGCAGTACTTC. This chain connects TRBV7-9 to TRBJ2-7; 12 positions match TRBD1. V dropped 4 bases and J dropped 5; count of bases not matched to a gene: 9. This CDR3 region has 16 residues. Looked up from germline, CDR1 is SEHNR and CDR2 is FQNEAQ (reference sequence).

V and J are TRBV18 and TRBJ2-2, with D unclear. The V end lost 3 bases, the J end lost 7 bases, and 18 bases lay between the germline ends. There are 16 residues in the CDR3. Looked up from germline, CDR1 is KGHSH and CDR2 is LQKENI. The CDR3 DNA reads TGTGCCAGCTCACCGCCAGAGCAGACCGGCGGCGGGGAGCTGTTTTTT. Translating it yields CASSPPEQTGGGELFF.

This chain uses TRBV6-5 with TRBJ1-1; D remains unclear. The CDR3 contains 12 residues. Trimming removed 6 bases at V and 2 bases at J, with 7 bases between. The germline V gene has CDR1 MNHEY and CDR2 SVGAGI. The CDR3, as DNA: TGTGCCAGCAGGTCGGTAAACACTGAAGCTTTCTTT. Protein: CASRSVNTEAFF.

The rearrangement joins TRBV7-9 to TRBJ1-5; 7 bases line up with TRBD1. Losses at the gene ends were 1 base for V and 4 bases for J; bases not matched to a gene: 4. CDR3 length: 15 residues. In germline, CDR1 is SEHNR, CDR2 FQNEAQ (reference sequence). CDR3 DNA: TGTGCCAGCAGCTTAGACAGGGGACGGAATCAGCCCCAGCATTTT. This gives the protein CASSLDRGRNQPQHF.

The V and J genes are TRBV7-2 and TRBJ2-3, with 14 bases fitting TRBD2. CDR1 is SGHTA, CDR2 FQGNSA, per germline. CDR3 length: 15 residues. V was clipped by 4 bases and J by 6 bases; unmatched bases: 3. CDR3 nucleotide sequence: TGTGCCAGCAGCTCCGGGACTAGCGGGAGTGATACGCAGTATTTT. The encoded protein is CASSSGTSGSDTQYF.

V gene TRBV6-5 combines with J gene TRBJ1-1; D unclear. Germline CDR1 is MNHEY and CDR2 is SVGAGI. The ends were cut back, 6 bases at V and 1 base at J, with 12 bases in the middle. The CDR3 has 14 amino acids. The chain's CDR3 is CASSLRDKNTEAFF. CDR3 nucleotide sequence: TGTGCCAGCAGCCTCCGGGATAAGAACACTGAAGCTTTCTTT.

This chain links TRBV14 with TRBJ1-6, with 7 bases matching TRBD1. This CDR3 is built from 16 residues. Unmatched junction bases numbered 8, after V lost 0 bases and J lost 9 bases. Germline CDR1 and CDR2: SGHDN and FVKESK. CDR3 amino acids: CASSQDWVTGRSPLHF. The CDR3 DNA reads as TGTGCCAGCAGCCAAGATTGGGTGACAGGGCGTTCACCCCTCCACTTT. The full variable domain, rest sourced from reference TRBV14 and TRBJ1-6, is EAGVTQFPSHSVIEKGQTVTLRCDPISGHDNLYWYRRVMGKEIKFLLHFVKESKQDESGMPNNRFLAERTGGTYSTLKVQPAELEDSGVYFCASSQDWVTGRSPLHFGNGTRLTVT.

V gene TRBV5-1 combines with J gene TRBJ2-7; D possibly corresponds to TRBD2 (7 bases). V lost 4 bases, J lost 2 bases, and 16 bases lay in between. This CDR3 is built from 15 residues. Germline-derived CDR1 and CDR2 are SGHRS and YFSETQ. The CDR3 DNA reads as TGCGCCAGCAGCGCGGTCGGGGGGCGAGCCTACGAGCAGTACTTC. Translated: CASSAVGGRAYEQYF.

This chain connects TRBV2 to TRBJ2-5; 8 bases are shared with TRBD1. The CDR3 sequence is 14 residues long. J gave up 5 bases and V 6 bases, and 8 bases lay outside the gene matches. Germline CDR1 and CDR2: SNHLY and FYNNEI. The DNA for the CDR3 is TGTGCCAGCAGCGGGGACAGGTCGAAGGAGACCCAGTACTTC. Translated: CASSGDRSKETQYF.

V and J are TRBV7-9 and TRBJ2-7; D is undetermined. V was cut by 0 bases and J by 0 bases, with 6 bases left in between. The CDR3 has 14 amino acids. CDR1 and CDR2 from the germline V gene are SEHNR and FQNEAQ (reference sequence). The CDR3 DNA reads as TGTGCCAGCAGCTTAGCGGGCTCCTCCTACGAGCAGTACTTC. Amino acids: CASSLAGSSYEQYF.

The rearrangement links TRBV28 to TRBJ1-5; 7 bases agree with TRBD1. This CDR3 region has 16 residues. With 6 bases clipped from V and 1 base from J, the junction kept 9 bases outside the gene matches. CDR1 is MDHEN, CDR2 SYDVKM, per germline. CDR3 sequence (DNA): TGTGCCAGCAGCCGACCGGGACAGCCAAGCAATCAGCCCCAGCATTTT. Its translation is CASSRPGQPSNQPQHF. Supplemented by reference TRBV28 and TRBJ1-5, the full variable domain reads DVKVTQSSRYLVKRTGEKVFLECVQDMDHENMFWYRQDPGLGLRLIYFSYDVKMKEKGDIPEGYSVSREKKERFSLILESASTNQTSMYLCASSRPGQPSNQPQHFGDGTRLSIL.

V and J are TRBV9 and TRBJ2-7; D perhaps matches TRBD1 (6 bases). Trimming cost V 0 bases and J 0 bases, with 16 bases left between them. Germline V lookup: CDR1 SGDLS, CDR2 YYNGEE. This CDR3 contains 17 residues. CDR3 sequence reads: CASSVGGGRGSSYEQYF. In DNA, the CDR3 is TGTGCCAGCAGCGTAGGAGGCGGCAGGGGAAGCTCCTACGAGCAGTACTTC.

J is TRBJ2-3 and V is TRBV11-2, with D unclear. With 3 bases removed from V and 1 base from J, the gap between germline ends came to 5 bases. The CDR3 contains 13 residues. From germline, CDR1 is SGHAT and CDR2 FQNNGV. CDR3 in DNA: TGTGCCAGCAGCTTTCCAGGCACAGATACGCAGTATTTT. As protein: CASSFPGTDTQYF.

The chain has TRBV2 and TRBJ1-1, with D perhaps matching TRBD1 (5 bases). Germline CDR1 SNHLY, CDR2 FYNNEI. V dropped 8 bases and J dropped 1 base, with 11 bases sitting between them. The CDR3 extends over 13 amino acids. The CDR3 protein is CASGSQGNTEAFF. In DNA form, the CDR3 reads TGTGCCAGCGGTTCGCAGGGGAACACTGAAGCTTTCTTT.

The sample holds one count of this clone. One junction end disagrees with the germline gene, perhaps due to a read error. This rearrangement joins TRBV5-1 to TRBJ2-2; the match to TRBD2 covers 8 bases. This CDR3 spans 18 amino acids. The V gene's germline CDR1 is SGHRS and CDR2 YFSETQ. The CDR3 DNA is TGCGCCCGCAGCTTGGAATCCCGGGGGGGGGTGAACACCGGGGAGCTGTTTTTT. Its protein is CARSLESRGGVNTGELFF.

A note on this clone: The junction differs from germline at one of its ends, possibly a read error. V and J are TRBV18 and TRBJ2-3; D is possibly TRBD2 (7 bases). CDR3 length equals 15 residues. The germline V gene encodes CDR1 KGHSH and CDR2 LQKENI. As DNA, the CDR3 is TGTGCCAGCTCTCCACCGGGACAACGGACTAGTTCGCAGTATTTT. It specifies CASSPPGQRTSSQYF.

This chain uses TRBV24-1 with TRBJ2-7; 9 bases align to TRBD1. This CDR3 contains 15 residues. Germline CDR1 is KGHDR and CDR2 is SFDVKD. V was clipped by 3 bases and J by 5 bases; unmatched bases: 7. CDR3 region: CATSDAGQGIDEQYF. The CDR3 DNA is TGTGCCACCAGTGATGCGGGACAGGGTATCGACGAGCAGTACTTC.

The chain carries TRBV5-1 and TRBJ2-7, with D perhaps matching TRBD2 (6 bases). There are 16 residues in the CDR3. V was cut by 0 bases and J by 5 bases, with 18 bases left in between. In germline, CDR1 is SGHRS, CDR2 YFSETQ. The CDR3, as DNA: TGCGCCAGCAGCTTGGGTTCCCCCGGGAGTTGGGACGAGCAGTACTTC. It translates to CASSLGSPGSWDEQYF.

The chain is built from TRBV7-2 and TRBJ2-1, with D unresolved. The germline V gene encodes CDR1 SGHTA and CDR2 FQGNSA. There are 11 residues in the CDR3. Trimming shortened V by 1 base and J by 12 bases, and 7 bases separated the two germline ends. CDR3 sequence (DNA): TGTGCCAGCAGCTTAGGGGCTCCGCAGTTCTTC. Amino acid sequence: CASSLGAPQFF.

This clone has a single count. V is TRBV5-1 and J is TRBJ2-2, with a weak D call TRBD2 (6 bases). Germline V CDR1 and CDR2: SGHRS, YFSETQ. V lost 6 bases and J 2 bases, leaving 17 bases between the germline ends. The CDR3 covers 16 residues. CDR3 in amino acids: CASIPPGTSNTGELFF. The CDR3 region has the DNA TGCGCCAGCATTCCACCCGGGACTTCTAACACCGGGGAGCTGTTTTTT.

V gene TRBV3-1 (or the pseudogene TRBV3-2) combines with J gene TRBJ1-1; D remains unclear. Trimming removed 4 bases from V and 0 bases from J, with 12 bases in between. The CDR3 runs 15 residues. Germline V gives CDR1 LGHDT, CDR2 YNNKEL (reference sequence). CDR3 amino acids: CASSRSPPLNTEAFF. The CDR3 nucleotides are TGTGCCAGCAGCCGAAGCCCACCCTTGAACACTGAAGCTTTCTTT.

This clone was detected only once. The chain links TRBV9 to TRBJ2-2; 7 nucleotides agree with TRBD2. The CDR3 spans 15 residues. J was trimmed by 5 bases and V by 0 bases; bases with no gene match: 4. Germline V gene lookup returns CDR1 SGDLS and CDR2 YYNGEE. The CDR3 nucleotides read TGTGCCAGCAGCGTAGATGACGGGAGGACCGGGGAGCTGTTTTTT. Its protein product is CASSVDDGRTGELFF.

The chain joins TRBV19 to TRBJ1-5; TRBD1 is a possible D gene (6 bases). CDR1 and CDR2 (germline): LNHDA, SQIVND (reference sequence). The CDR3 is made up of 15 amino acids. V lost 3 bases to trimming and J lost 7 bases, with 16 bases between them. CDR3 loop: CASSIGGGPKQPQHF. The CDR3 bases are TGTGCCAGTAGTATTGGGGGGGGCCCCAAGCAGCCCCAGCATTTT.